The source of this TCR beta chain is a study of CXCR3-negative and CXCR3-positive naive CD8 T cells. The study's findings and limits: Hydrophobicity was higher for TRB CDR3s found in CXCR3-positive naive cells than in CXCR3-negative naive cells. Partial loss of CXCR3 expression followed cryopreservation; most assays used fresh PBMCs. The TRBV-TRBJ usage of naive CXCR3-negative and CXCR3-positive cells was similar, but that of memory cells differed.

The CDR3 sequence is 15 residues long. CDR1 is MDHEN and CDR2 is SYDVKM in the germline V gene. Phenotypically, naive CD8+ T cells corresponded to CD45RO-CCR7+CD27+CD95-. Comment on this clonotype: Its specificity is not known.

5' RACE with UMI labels generated the TRB cDNA libraries. TCRdb reprocessed the 5' RACE reads and reports one entry per CDR3 protein, with no DNA. The sample table includes about 89,000 distinct CDR3 sequences. The sample was naive CXCR3+ CD8+ T cells from blood. As to subset: CD45RO-CCR7+CD27+CD95- naive CD8+ T cells expressing CXCR3 (TNR3+). This sequence originates from a human donor in good health. Some clones in this sample may be carry-over from other donors' samples. The chain uses TRBV28 and TRBJ2-4; the D call of TRBD2 rests on TCRdb alone, since no DNA is present to check it. The CDR3 loop reads CASRPGTSEKNIQYF.